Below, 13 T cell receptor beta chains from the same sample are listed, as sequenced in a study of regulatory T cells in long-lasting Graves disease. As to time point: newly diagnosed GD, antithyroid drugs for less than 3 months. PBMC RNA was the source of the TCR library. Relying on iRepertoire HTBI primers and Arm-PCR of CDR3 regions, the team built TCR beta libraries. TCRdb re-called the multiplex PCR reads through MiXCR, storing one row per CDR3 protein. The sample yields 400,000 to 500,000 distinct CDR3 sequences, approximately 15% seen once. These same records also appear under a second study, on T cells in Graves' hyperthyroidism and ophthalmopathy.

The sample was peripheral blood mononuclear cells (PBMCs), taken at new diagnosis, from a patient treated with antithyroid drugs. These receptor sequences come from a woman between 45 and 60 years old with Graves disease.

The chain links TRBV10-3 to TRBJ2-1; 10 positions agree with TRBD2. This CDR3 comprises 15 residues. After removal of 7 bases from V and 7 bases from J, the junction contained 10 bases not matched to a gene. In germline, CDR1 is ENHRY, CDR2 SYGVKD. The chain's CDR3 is CAIIDPLAGVNEQFF. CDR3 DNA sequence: TGTGCCATCATTGACCCGCTAGCGGGAGTAAATGAGCAGTTCTTC.

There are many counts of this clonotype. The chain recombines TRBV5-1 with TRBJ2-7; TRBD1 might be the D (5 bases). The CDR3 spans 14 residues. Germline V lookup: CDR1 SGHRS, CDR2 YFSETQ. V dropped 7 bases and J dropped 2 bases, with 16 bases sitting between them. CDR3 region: CASGQATATYEQYF. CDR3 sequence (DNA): TGCGCCAGCGGCCAAGCGACAGCAACCTACGAGCAGTACTTC. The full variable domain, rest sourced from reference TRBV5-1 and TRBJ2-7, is KAGVTQTPRYLIKTRGQQVTLSCSPISGHRSVSWYQQTPGQGLQFLFEYFSETQRNKGNFPGRFSGRQFSNSRSEMNVSTLELGDSALYLCASGQATATYEQYFGPGTRLTVT.

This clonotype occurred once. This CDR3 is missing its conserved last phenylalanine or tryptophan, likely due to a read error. CDR3: CASSFFLGTSGRVNEQFL. The CDR3 DNA reads TGCGCCAGCAGCTTCTTCCTTGGGACTAGCGGGAGGGTGAATGAGCAGTTCCTC. The V gene is TRBV5-1, the J gene TRBJ2-1; 16 bases are a match to TRBD2. Germline V gene sequence: CDR1 SGHRS, CDR2 YFSETQ. Losses at the gene ends were 2 bases for V and 7 bases for J; bases not matched to a gene: 9. The CDR3 is made up of 18 amino acids.

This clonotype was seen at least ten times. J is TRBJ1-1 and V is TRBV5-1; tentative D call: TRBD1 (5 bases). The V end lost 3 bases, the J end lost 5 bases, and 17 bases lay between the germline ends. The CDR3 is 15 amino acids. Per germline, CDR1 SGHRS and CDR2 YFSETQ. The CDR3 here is CASSWGDGKRTEAFF. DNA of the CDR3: TGCGCCAGCAGCTGGGGGGACGGCAAGAGGACTGAAGCTTTCTTT.

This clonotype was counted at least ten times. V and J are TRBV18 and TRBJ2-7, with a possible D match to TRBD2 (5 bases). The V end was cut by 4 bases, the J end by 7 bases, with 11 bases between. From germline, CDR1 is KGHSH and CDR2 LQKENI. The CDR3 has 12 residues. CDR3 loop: CASSLDEGEQYF. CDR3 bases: TGTGCCAGCTCACTAGACGAGGGAGAGCAGTACTTC.

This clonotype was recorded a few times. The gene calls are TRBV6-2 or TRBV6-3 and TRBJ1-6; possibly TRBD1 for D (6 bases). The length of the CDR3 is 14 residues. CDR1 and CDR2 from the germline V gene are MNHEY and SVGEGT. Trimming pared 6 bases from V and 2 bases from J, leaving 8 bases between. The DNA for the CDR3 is TGTGCCAGCAGGCGGGACACCTATAATTCACCCCTCCACTTT. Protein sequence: CASRRDTYNSPLHF.

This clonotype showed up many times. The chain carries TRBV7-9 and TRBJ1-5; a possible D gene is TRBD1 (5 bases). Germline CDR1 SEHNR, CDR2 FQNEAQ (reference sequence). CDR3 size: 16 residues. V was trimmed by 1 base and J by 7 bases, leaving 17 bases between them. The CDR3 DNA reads TGTGCCAGCAGCTTAGGAGAGGGGCCGTCTGTACAGCCCCAGCATTTT. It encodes CASSLGEGPSVQPQHF.

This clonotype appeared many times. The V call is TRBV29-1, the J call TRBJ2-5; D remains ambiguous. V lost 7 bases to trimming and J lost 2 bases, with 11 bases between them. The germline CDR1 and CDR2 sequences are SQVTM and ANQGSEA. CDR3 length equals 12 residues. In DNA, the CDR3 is TGCAGCGCGGACCCCCTTCAAGAGACCCAGTACTTC. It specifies CSADPLQETQYF.

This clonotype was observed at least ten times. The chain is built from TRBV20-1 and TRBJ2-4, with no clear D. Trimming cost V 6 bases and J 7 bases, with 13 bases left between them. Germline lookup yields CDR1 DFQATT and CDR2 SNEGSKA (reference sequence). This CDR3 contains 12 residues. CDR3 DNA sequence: TGCAGTGCGAGACCGTTGGGGAACATTCAGTACTTC. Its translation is CSARPLGNIQYF.

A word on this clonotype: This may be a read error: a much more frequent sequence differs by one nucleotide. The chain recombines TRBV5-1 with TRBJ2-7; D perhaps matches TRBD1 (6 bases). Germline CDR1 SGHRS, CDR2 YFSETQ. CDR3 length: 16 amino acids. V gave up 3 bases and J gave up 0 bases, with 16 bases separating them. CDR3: CASSSVAGTNSYEQYF. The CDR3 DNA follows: TGCGCCAGCAGCTCGGTCGCCGGGACAAACTCCTACGAGCAGTACTTC.

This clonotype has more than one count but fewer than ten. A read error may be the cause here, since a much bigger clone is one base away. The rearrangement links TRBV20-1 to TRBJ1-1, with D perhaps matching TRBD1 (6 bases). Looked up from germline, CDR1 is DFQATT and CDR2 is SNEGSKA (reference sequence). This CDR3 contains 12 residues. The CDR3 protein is CSESRGGTEALF. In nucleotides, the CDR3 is TGCAGTGAGAGCAGGGGAGGCACTGAAGCTCTCTTT.

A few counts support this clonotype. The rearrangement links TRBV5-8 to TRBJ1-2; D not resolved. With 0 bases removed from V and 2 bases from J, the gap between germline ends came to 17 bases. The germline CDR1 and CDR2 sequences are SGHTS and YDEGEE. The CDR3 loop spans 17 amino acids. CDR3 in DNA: TGTGCCAGCAGCTTGGTCTCTCACACGAGAACCAACTATGGCTACACCTTC. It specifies CASSLVSHTRTNYGYTF.

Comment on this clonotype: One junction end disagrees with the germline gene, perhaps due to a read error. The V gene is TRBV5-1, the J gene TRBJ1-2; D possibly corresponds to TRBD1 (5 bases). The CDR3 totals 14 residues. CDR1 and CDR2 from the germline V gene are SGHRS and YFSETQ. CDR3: CASTLLLGDLGYIF. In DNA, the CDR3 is TGCGCCAGCACGTTACTCCTTGGGGACCTTGGCTACATCTTC.